This T cell receptor (beta chain) originates from a study of T cell responses to AZD1222 COVID-19 vaccine. Study context: Combined were second doses at about 4 or about 12 weeks.

About this clone itself: Its matching antigen is unknown.

Sequencing was performed with immunoSEQ multiplex PCR; in TCRdb, only in-frame clones are kept and a portion is missing. The sample has approximately 140,000 clones; approximately 93% are singletons. The CDR3 covers 13 residues. The J segment lost 6 bases and the V segment lost 5 bases, leaving 2 bases of the junction unmatched. Study-level findings and limits: Across the whole spike, CD4 TCRs peaked at regions 160-218 and 743-854. All repertoire sampling was performed exclusively after the peak T cell response.

The specimen comprised peripheral blood, sampled on day 0 of AZD1222 vaccination. The rearrangement links TRBV12-3 or TRBV12-4 to TRBJ2-1; 9 bases line up with TRBD1. This receptor was obtained from an adult in good health. CDR3 DNA sequence: TGTGCCAGCAGTGGGGACAGGGCCAATGAGCAGTTCTTC. Its protein product is CASSGDRANEQFF.